This T cell receptor beta chain was profiled in a study of shared clonotypes between healthy human individuals. Naive CD8 populations comprised CD45RO-negative cells positively selected for CCR7, excluding terminally differentiated effector memory CD45RA+ cells. Clones were sequenced by immunoSEQ multiplex PCR, and TCRdb holds only the in-frame ones, with some missing. The table has 630,000 or so clones, about 98% seen once. About this clone: Other DNA sequences in the same sample also yield this CDR3.

CDR1 SGDLS and CDR2 YYNGEE come from the germline V gene. CDR3 size: 12 residues. The V end was cut by 3 bases, the J end by 0 bases, with 2 bases between. The sequencing input was naive CD8+ T cells sorted from blood. The chain combines TRBV9 with TRBJ2-3; D gene uncertain. The TCR was taken from a man younger than 45 in good health. In nucleotides, the CDR3 is TGTGCCAGCAGCGCTAGCACAGATACGCAGTATTTT. Translation: CASSASTDTQYF.